Below are 9 T cell receptor beta chains sequenced from a single sample in a study of blood T cell repertoires in COVID-19. Generated by immunoSEQ multiplex PCR, the TCRdb table keeps only in-frame clones and is missing some. The data hold nearly 200,000 clones, with roughly 90% observed a single time. Sequencing was done on a sample of PBMCs or T cells enriched from blood (not recorded which). Receptor source: a woman aged 18 to 35 who had recovered from COVID-19.

The chain uses TRBV6-5 and TRBJ1-6; 10 bases agree with TRBD1. The CDR3 sequence is 15 residues long. Germline-derived CDR1 and CDR2 are MNHEY and SVGAGI. Losses at the gene ends were 5 bases for V and 8 bases for J; bases not matched to a gene: 6. CDR3 residues: CASSKTGTGDSPLHF. CDR3 coding DNA: TGTGCCAGCAGTAAGACCGGGACAGGGGATTCACCCCTCCACTTT.

V gene TRBV4-2 combines with J gene TRBJ2-7; D may be TRBD2 (6 bases). CDR1 is LGHNA, CDR2 YNFKEQ, per germline. The CDR3 has 15 amino acids. V lost 0 bases and J lost 7, with 16 bases in between. CDR3 residues: CASSQDFNFGGEQYF. The CDR3 DNA reads TGTGCCAGCAGCCAAGATTTTAACTTTGGGGGGGAGCAGTACTTC.

V usage is TRBV5-1 and J usage is TRBJ1-6, with a possible D match to TRBD1 (5 bases). CDR1 SGHRS and CDR2 YFSETQ come from the germline V gene. Trimming pared 2 bases from V and 5 bases from J, leaving 14 bases between. The CDR3 contains 16 residues. The CDR3 spells CASSFRPGQDNSPLHF. The CDR3, as DNA: TGCGCCAGCAGCTTCCGGCCAGGGCAAGATAATTCACCCCTCCACTTT.

The rearrangement uses TRBV7-9 and TRBJ2-1; 12 bases are a match to TRBD2. The CDR3 is 17 residues long. The V and J ends lost 1 base and 6 bases, in that order; junction bases with no gene match: 7. The germline gives CDR1 SEHNR, CDR2 FQNEAQ (reference sequence). CDR3: CASSLGQLAGGFNEQFF. CDR3 nucleotide sequence: TGTGCCAGCAGCTTAGGCCAACTAGCGGGGGGATTCAATGAGCAGTTCTTC.

This rearrangement joins TRBV6-5 to TRBJ2-3; weak D call: TRBD1 (6 bases). The germline V gene has CDR1 MNHEY and CDR2 SVGAGI. Trimming left V 6 bases short and J 7 bases short, with 14 bases between. The CDR3 is 13 amino acids. CDR3 DNA: TGTGCCAGCAGCCATCGAGACAGGAATACGCAGTATTTT. Translating it yields CASSHRDRNTQYF.

The rearrangement uses TRBV24-1 and TRBJ1-5; 9 bases agree with TRBD1. Germline CDR1 KGHDR, CDR2 SFDVKD. Trimming removed 5 bases from V and 0 bases from J; junction bases left unmatched: 4. The CDR3 is 16 amino acids. CDR3 DNA: TGTGCCACCAGTGCCGACAGGGGGACTAGCAATCAGCCCCAGCATTTT. Its translation: CATSADRGTSNQPQHF.

The chain joins TRBV30 to TRBJ2-5, with TRBD2 matching 10 bases. Germline V gene lookup returns CDR1 GTSNPN and CDR2 SVGIG (reference sequence). CDR3 length equals 13 residues. The trim removed 5 bases at V and 3 bases at J, leaving 3 bases unmatched. The CDR3 DNA follows: TGTGCCTGGGATAGCGGGGGGAAAGAGACCCAGTACTTC. Translation gives CAWDSGGKETQYF.

This chain uses TRBV28 with TRBJ1-2, with TRBD1 identical over 7 bases. The V and J ends lost 0 bases and 6 bases, in that order; junction bases with no gene match: 1. Germline V lookup: CDR1 MDHEN, CDR2 SYDVKM. CDR3 length: 13 amino acids. CDR3 bases: TGTGCCAGCAGTTTATGGCAGGGGGATGGCTACACCTTC. As protein: CASSLWQGDGYTF.

Worth noting for this clone: This sample also contains other DNA sequences that code for the same CDR3. The V call is TRBV7-6, the J call TRBJ2-7, with D uncertain. The CDR3 covers 13 residues. Germline CDR1 and CDR2: SGHVS and FNYEAQ. Trimming took off 0 bases at V and 3 bases at J, with 6 bases between the two ends. The CDR3 loop is CASSLASSYEQYF. The CDR3 DNA reads as TGTGCCAGCAGCTTAGCGAGTAGCTACGAGCAGTACTTC.